This T cell receptor (beta chain) was observed in a study of cytomegalovirus exposure and HLA in healthy donors (dated by TCRdb to 2016 to 2017). Study-wide context: In an earlier analysis of roughly 500 of the donors, approximately 300 Gb of sequence data and 117 million unique TCR beta sequences from 150 million to 200 million T cells were reported. An early release that covered about 600 HLA-typed donors contained around 300 gigabases of sequencing data and approximately 85 million unique TCR sequences. Among the roughly 400 genotyped donors, around 81% belonged to the genetic ancestry cluster associated with self-reported Caucasian donors. The study aimed to test whether signatures of past pathogen exposure could be identified by cataloging public T cell receptors. The study profiled the T cell repertoires of approximately 700 subjects by immunosequencing and related them to cytomegalovirus serostatus. A separate validation cohort of more than 100 different subjects was used in addition to the 666-subject first cohort. The study combined high-throughput TCR immunosequencing, statistical association of individual TCRs with disease status, and machine learning to predict cytomegalovirus infection status. A later analysis re-examined previously published TCR beta repertoires from 600 to 700 donors and added high-resolution HLA genotyping to investigate patterns of TCR occurrence. Rather than drawing on any new phenotypic data, the later analysis identified candidate immune exposures from TCR beta sequences and the way those sequences occurred across donors. In an earlier analysis of 550 to 700 of the donors, high-throughput TCR beta sequencing was used to judge whether each TCR beta V gene segment behaved as functional or pseudogenic. Donor age, sex, ethnicity and CMV serostatus were compiled together with the repertoire data. A later genetic analysis took genome-wide SNP genotypes for about three fifths of the 666 donors and used that subset as a discovery cohort. Every discovery cohort repertoire had been produced on one sequencing platform. Both class I and class II loci were covered by HLA typing, at four-digit resolution. Typing coverage differed by locus: A, B, C, DRB1 and DQB1 were typed in about 620-630 donors, DQA1 in 522, DPA1 in nearly 610, and DPB1 in approximately 450. A handful of DR-DQ haplotypes were handled as single units for association and clustering because linkage in the cohort was strong. On average, roughly 250,000 unique TCR beta nucleotide sequences were sequenced per donor among 300 to 500 genotyped donors of the cohort, with roughly 19% of those sequences being non-productive.

V is reduced by 3 bases and J by 7 bases, leaving a spacing of 11 bases between them. CDR1 and CDR2, per the germline V gene, are SGDLS and YYNGEE. Inclusive of the bounding cysteine and phenylalanine, the CDR3 is 14 residues long. Only the CDR3 portion is preserved as DNA: 42 bases, with reading frame beginning at the first base. The library was built by means of the immunoSEQ multiplex PCR assay. A mixture of 60 forward primers for TCR Vbeta segments and 13 reverse primers for TCR Jbeta segments was used in the multiplex PCR. The CDR3 region of rearranged TCR beta genes was amplified from genomic DNA by a multiplex PCR assay. Amplified TCR beta libraries were sequenced as 87-base-pair reads on the Illumina HiSeq System. Concerning the study's data processing: A later analysis counted tens of millions of unique TCR beta chains across the 650 to 700 repertoires, and about 10 million of these chains were shared by at least two donors. Raw reads were error-corrected and collapsed into unique sequences with a nearest-neighbor algorithm that merged closely related sequences to remove PCR and sequencing errors. V, D and J gene segments were assigned by aligning CDR3 sequences to IMGT reference sequences. For a sequence to be retained, a match of at least six nucleotides was required to both a V gene segment and a J gene segment. Rearrangements were classified as productive when the CDR3 lacked stop codons and remained in frame with V and J, and all other rearrangements were classified as non-productive. Following IMGT convention, CDR3 was defined as the stretch from the second conserved V-encoded cysteine to the conserved J-encoded phenylalanine. Sequences without an unambiguous match to a single V gene segment were excluded from the earlier analysis of 450 to 750 of the donors. In an earlier analysis of around 590 of the donors, a V segment was called functional when productive rearrangements were above 56.7%, and segregating when the standard deviation between donors exceeded 5%. To diagnose cytomegalovirus status from the catalog of TCR beta chain sequences, a statistical classification framework was built. V and J gene assignment, in a later analysis, came from comparing TCR nucleotide sequences with IMGT/GENE-DB human TR gene sequences. In a later analysis, CDR3 sequences and most-parsimonious VDJ recombination scenarios were assigned using the TCRdist pipeline. A later analysis defined each TCR beta chain by its CDR3 amino acid sequence plus V-gene family, and excluded reads lacking a unique V-gene family. To address suspected cross-contamination and a sequencing artifact, a later analysis removed roughly 580 highly shared, low-generation-probability nucleotide sequences. In a later analysis, a clonal expansion index was calculated for each public chain from normalized within-repertoire ranks of inferred template counts. In a later analysis, generation probabilities were computed with a VDJ recombination model fitted to out-of-frame rearrangements, and the resulting probabilities were checked against IGoR. In a later analysis, TCR-TCR, TCR-HLA and TCR-CMV co-occurrence was scored with hypergeometric tests, and a repertoire-size bias correction was applied to TCR pairs. A later analysis estimated false discovery rates by permuting HLA or CMV assignments 20 times. In a later analysis, co-occurring TCRs were grouped using DBSCAN, and TCRdist sequence similarity was added for clustering within HLA-allele-positive subsets. Repertoires with fewer than 30,000 or more than 120,000 public chains were left out of co-occurrence clustering, as were a handful of repertoires with anomalous nucleotide sharing. In its TCRdb copy, this immuneACCESS table keeps in-frame sequences only and misses some clones. Where compared with another copy, unresolved V genes explain less than half of these, and the others have no known cause. V and J calls plus clone size are reproduced from that table; the DNA served to infer D and trimming. Present in this sample are 85,000 to 100,000 clones, around 74% of which were seen just once. The top ten hold around 7.5% of the sample.

The cohort comprised around 690 healthy bone marrow donors. At the time of sampling, every cohort member was nominally healthy, though immune exposures that went unrecorded were likely present. The donor was CMV seropositive and was included in the group of approximately 300 seropositive cohort members. Every donor gave a peripheral blood sample, and the peripheral blood mononuclear cells from that sample were used for TCR beta sequencing. The Qiagen DNeasy Blood Extraction Kit was used to extract genomic DNA from the blood cell samples. The investigation overall reported the following: Strong co-occurrence of HLA alleles, especially DR and DQ, made assigning TCR associations to individual alleles difficult. Only TCR beta chains were sequenced in this cohort, and the absence of alpha or paired-chain data limited detectable features. A further reported finding was that TCR beta sequences accurately predicted the HLA-A and HLA-B alleles for most subjects in the first cohort. A later genetic analysis reported fewer N-insertions in productive TCRs among donors in an Asian-associated ancestry cluster than the roughly 690-donor mean. At a false discovery rate of 0.05, a later analysis linked approximately 18,000 TCR beta sequences to specific HLA alleles. Presence/absence analyses assumed roughly uniform sequencing depth across donors, an assumption that may not hold. In a later analysis, most CMV-associated TCR beta chains were found to appear HLA-restricted, with HLA associations seemingly driven largely by CMV exposure. The classifier was reported to diagnose cytomegalovirus status with high specificity and sensitivity in both the original cohort and the validation cohort. The authors suggested that the approach could potentially be generalized to other disease states and immunological phenotypes. The study listed approximately 150 TCR beta chains as associated with cytomegalovirus. Because HLA typing was missing for some donors at each locus, association tests included only the typed subset. Several of the top co-occurrence clusters appeared to be linked to parvovirus B19, influenza, CMV and Epstein-Barr virus, according to a later analysis. A few of the identified cytomegalovirus-associated TCR beta chains were confirmed in vitro to be specific for cytomegalovirus antigens. In a later analysis, the rate of TCR association differed among HLA loci, with DRB1 alleles having the most associated TCRs and HLA-C alleles having the fewest. A cluster of highly shared sequence variants was judged likely to represent a technical artifact of the sequencing pipeline. About 15 rarely observed V segments, including chromosome 9 orphons, were excluded from the earlier analysis of approximately 500 of the donors because counts were too low. The 87-base-pair reads could not distinguish some IMGT-functional V segments, including TRBV6-2 and TRBV6-3, so those segments were excluded. Compared with equally common non-associated chains, HLA-associated TCR beta chains in a later analysis were more clonally expanded and had lower generation probabilities. An association between a missense DCLRE1C variant and V-gene and J-gene trimming of TCR beta chains was found in a later genetic analysis and replicated in an independent cohort. Broadly in line with IMGT annotations, most TCR beta V segments showed up in productive rearrangements about 90% or about 30% of the time in an earlier analysis of 587 of the donors. Linkage disequilibrium might explain the correlated functional status among segregating V segments, but an unknown experimental factor could not be excluded. The only immune exposure information available for the cohort was CMV serostatus. Across donors, most TCR sequences were observed very rarely, whereas some public TCRs were present in many individuals.

A word on this clone: The specificity of this receptor is unknown. Nothing much larger sits one base from this clone, and base qualities are not available.

The sequence joins TRBV9 to TRBJ1-6; TRBD1 is a weak D gene call, 5 bases matching. The specimen sequenced was PBMCs. This receptor was obtained from a man aged 45-60 years in good health and CMV-seropositive. The bases read TGTGCCAGCAGCGAGCGGGGCCCCAATTCACCCCTCCACTTT. Its protein is CASSERGPNSPLHF.